The entry below describes one TCR beta chain. This record comes from a study of CD8+ T cells in alopecia areata. Indicated treatment: oral pan-JAK inhibitor, 5-10 mg twice daily. It was cDNA, reverse transcribed from extracted RNA, that served as the sequencing template. TCRdb's copy holds only in-frame clones and misses some; the assay was immunoSEQ multiplex PCR. The top ten hold under 7% of the sample, which has nearly 200,000 clones, roughly 50% seen once. CDR3 size: 15 residues. With V trimmed by 7 bases and J by 12 bases, 15 bases remained unmatched. The germline V gene encodes CDR1 MNHEY and CDR2 SVGAGI.

This TCR was recovered from a human donor with alopecia areata. This material consisted of CD4+ T cells sorted from blood, taken at week 24, from a patient treated with tofacitinib. The chain joins TRBV6-5 to TRBJ2-1, with 10 bases fitting TRBD1. The CDR3 sequence: CASIGRGTGATRQFF. Here the CDR3 DNA reads TGTGCCAGCATTGGGAGAGGGACAGGGGCTACCCGGCAGTTCTTC.